The entry below gives a single TCR beta chain sequence along with its context. Its antigen remains unknown. The entry originates in a study of blood T cells in healthy people across ages. Total RNA was isolated from each sample in quantities of at least 5 micrograms. Findings and caveats of the study: A conclusive naive versus antigen-experienced comparison was prevented by the unsorted PBMCs. Diversity of TCR beta per million T cells declined in a roughly linear way with age.

Trimming shortened V by 5 bases and J by 4 bases, and 12 bases separated the two germline ends. The CDR3 covers 15 residues. CDR1 and CDR2 (germline): LGHNA, YSLEER. Then a second PCR, running about 6 to 11 cycles, was carried out with a sample-barcoded 5' primer and a J-beta primer mix. Through a template-switch adaptor with 12 random nucleotides, each cDNA molecule received a tag. TCRdb used MiXCR to reprocess the 5' RACE reads, holding one entry per CDR3 protein. The table has hundreds of thousands of distinct CDR3 sequences, around 42% seen once; the top ten hold under 20%. V is TRBV4-3 and J is TRBJ2-6; D remains ambiguous. The sample was blood. The receptor comes from a man aged 55 to 70 in good health. The CDR3 region is CASSSMGSGANVLTF. CDR3 coding DNA: TGCGCCAGCAGCTCTATGGGGTCAGGGGCCAACGTCCTGACTTTC.